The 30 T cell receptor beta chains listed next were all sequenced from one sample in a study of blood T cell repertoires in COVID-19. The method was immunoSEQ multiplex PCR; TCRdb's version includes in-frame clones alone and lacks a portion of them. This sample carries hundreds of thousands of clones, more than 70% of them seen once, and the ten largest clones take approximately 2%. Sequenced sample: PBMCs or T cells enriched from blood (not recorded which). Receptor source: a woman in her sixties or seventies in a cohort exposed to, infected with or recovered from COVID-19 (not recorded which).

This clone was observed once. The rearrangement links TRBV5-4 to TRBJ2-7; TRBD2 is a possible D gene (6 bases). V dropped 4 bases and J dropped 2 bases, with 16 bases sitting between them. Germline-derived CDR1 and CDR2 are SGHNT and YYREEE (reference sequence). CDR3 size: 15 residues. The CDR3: CASSPRAGIAYEQYF. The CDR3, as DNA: TGTGCCAGCAGCCCCCGGGCGGGAATTGCCTACGAGCAGTACTTC.

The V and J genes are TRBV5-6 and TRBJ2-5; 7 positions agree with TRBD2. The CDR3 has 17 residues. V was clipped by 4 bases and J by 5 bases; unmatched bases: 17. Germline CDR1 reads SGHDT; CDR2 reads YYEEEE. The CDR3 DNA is TGTGCCAGCAGCCCCAAATTCGGCGGGACTATTGGTGAGACCCAGTACTTC. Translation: CASSPKFGGTIGETQYF.

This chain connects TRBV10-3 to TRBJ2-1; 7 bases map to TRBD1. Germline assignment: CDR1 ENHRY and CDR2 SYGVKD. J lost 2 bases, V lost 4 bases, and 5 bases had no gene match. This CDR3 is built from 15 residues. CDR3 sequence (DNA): TGTGCCATCAGTGCTGGGACAGATCCCTACAATGAGCAGTTCTTC. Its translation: CAISAGTDPYNEQFF.

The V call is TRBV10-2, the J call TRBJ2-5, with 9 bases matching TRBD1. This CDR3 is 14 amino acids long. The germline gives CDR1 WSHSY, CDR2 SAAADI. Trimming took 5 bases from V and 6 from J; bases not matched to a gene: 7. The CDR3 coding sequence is TGCGCCAGCAGTCTGGGGACAGGGAGTCAGACCCAGTACTTC. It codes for CASSLGTGSQTQYF.

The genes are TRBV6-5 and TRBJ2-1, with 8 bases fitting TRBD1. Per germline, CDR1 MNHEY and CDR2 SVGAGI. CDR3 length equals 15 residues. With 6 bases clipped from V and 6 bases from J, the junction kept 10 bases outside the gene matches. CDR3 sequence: CASRKTGTGRNEQFF. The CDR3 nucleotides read TGTGCCAGCAGGAAAACCGGGACAGGCCGCAATGAGCAGTTCTTC.

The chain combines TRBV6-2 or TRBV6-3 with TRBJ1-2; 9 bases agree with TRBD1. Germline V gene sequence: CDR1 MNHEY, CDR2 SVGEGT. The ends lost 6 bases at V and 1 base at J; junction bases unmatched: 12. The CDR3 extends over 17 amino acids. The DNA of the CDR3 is TGTGCCAGCAGCATCTCCGGGACAGGGTTTTTTAACTATGGCTACACCTTC. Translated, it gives CASSISGTGFFNYGYTF.

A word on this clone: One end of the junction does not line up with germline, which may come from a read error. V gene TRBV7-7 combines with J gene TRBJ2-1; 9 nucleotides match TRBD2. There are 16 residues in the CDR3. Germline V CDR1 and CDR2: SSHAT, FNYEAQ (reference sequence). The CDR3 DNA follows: TGTGCTAGCAGCGTACATAGCGGGAGCTCCTACAATGAGCAGTTCTTC. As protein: CASSVHSGSSYNEQFF.

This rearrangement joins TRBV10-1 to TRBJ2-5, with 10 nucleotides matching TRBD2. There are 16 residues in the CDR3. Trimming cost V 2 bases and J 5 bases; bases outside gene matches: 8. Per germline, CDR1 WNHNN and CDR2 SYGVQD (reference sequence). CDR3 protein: CASSEGLAGVGETQYF. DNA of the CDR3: TGCGCCAGCAGTGAGGGGCTAGCGGGAGTCGGGGAGACCCAGTACTTC.

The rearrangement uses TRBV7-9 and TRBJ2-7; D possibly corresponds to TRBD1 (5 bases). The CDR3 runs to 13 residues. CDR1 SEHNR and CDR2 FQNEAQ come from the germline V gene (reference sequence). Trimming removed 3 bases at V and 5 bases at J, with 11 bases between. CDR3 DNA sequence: TGTGCCAGCAGCTTTCAGGGCCCAAACGAGCAGTACTTC. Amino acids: CASSFQGPNEQYF.

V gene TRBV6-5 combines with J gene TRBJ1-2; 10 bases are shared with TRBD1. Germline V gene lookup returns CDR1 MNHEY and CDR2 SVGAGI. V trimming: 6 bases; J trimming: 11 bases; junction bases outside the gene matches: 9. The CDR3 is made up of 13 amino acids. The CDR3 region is CASSLDRGREYTF. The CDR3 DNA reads TGTGCCAGCAGCCTCGACAGGGGGCGCGAATACACCTTC.

The CDR3 protein is CASSQGQGGDEQYF. CDR3 in DNA: TGTGCCAGCAGCCAAGGACAGGGTGGGGACGAGCAGTACTTC. V and J are TRBV4-2 and TRBJ2-7; 7 bases are shared with TRBD1. The CDR3 covers 14 residues. V shed 1 base, J shed 5 bases, and the junction held 5 bases outside the gene matches. Looked up from germline, CDR1 is LGHNA and CDR2 is YNFKEQ.

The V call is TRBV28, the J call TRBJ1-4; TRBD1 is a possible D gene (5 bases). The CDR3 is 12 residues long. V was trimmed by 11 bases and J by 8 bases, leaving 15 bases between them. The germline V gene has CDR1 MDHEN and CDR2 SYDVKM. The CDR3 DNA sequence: TGTGCCGCGGGGGGTCTGAGAGAAAAACTGTTTTTT. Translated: CAAGGLREKLFF.

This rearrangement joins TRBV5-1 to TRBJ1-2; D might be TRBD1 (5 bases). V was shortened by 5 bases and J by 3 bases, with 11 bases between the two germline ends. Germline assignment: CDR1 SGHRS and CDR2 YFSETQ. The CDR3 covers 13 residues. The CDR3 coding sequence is TGCGCCAGCAGGCCCGACAGTTACTATGGCTACACCTTC. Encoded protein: CASRPDSYYGYTF. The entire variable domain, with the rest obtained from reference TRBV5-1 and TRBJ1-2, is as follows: KAGVTQTPRYLIKTRGQQVTLSCSPISGHRSVSWYQQTPGQGLQFLFEYFSETQRNKGNFPGRFSGRQFSNSRSEMNVSTLELGDSALYLCASRPDSYYGYTFGSGTRLTVV.

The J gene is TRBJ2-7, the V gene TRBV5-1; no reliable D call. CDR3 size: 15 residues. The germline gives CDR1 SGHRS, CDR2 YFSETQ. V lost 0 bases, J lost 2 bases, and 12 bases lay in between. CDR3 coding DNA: TGCGCCAGCAGCTTGGACGGCGGCCCCACCTACGAGCAGTACTTC. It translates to CASSLDGGPTYEQYF.

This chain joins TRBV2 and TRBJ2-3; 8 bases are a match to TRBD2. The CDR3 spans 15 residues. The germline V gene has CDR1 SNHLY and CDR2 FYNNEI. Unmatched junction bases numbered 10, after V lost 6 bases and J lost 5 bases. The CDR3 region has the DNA TGTGCCAGCAGGGCGACTGCTGCGGGAGGAGATACGCAGTATTTT. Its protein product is CASRATAAGGDTQYF.

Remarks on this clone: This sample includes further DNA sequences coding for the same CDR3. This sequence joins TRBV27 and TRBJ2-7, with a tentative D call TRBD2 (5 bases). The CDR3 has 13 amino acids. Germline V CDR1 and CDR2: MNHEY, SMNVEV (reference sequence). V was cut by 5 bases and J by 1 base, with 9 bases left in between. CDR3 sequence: CASSLRGSYEQYF. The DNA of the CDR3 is TGTGCCAGCAGTCTACGGGGTTCCTACGAGCAGTACTTC.

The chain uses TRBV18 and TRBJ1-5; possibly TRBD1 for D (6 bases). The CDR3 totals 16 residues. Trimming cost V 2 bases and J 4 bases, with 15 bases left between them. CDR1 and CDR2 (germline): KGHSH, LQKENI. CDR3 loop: CASSPTPGAPNQPQHF. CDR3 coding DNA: TGTGCCAGCTCACCAACCCCAGGGGCCCCTAATCAGCCCCAGCATTTT.

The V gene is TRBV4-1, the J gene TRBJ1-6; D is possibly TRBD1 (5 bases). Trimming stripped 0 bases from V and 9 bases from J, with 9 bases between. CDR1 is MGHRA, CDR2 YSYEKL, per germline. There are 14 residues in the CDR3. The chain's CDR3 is CASSQDQGGSPLHF. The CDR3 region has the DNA TGCGCCAGCAGCCAAGATCAGGGTGGTTCACCCCTCCACTTT.

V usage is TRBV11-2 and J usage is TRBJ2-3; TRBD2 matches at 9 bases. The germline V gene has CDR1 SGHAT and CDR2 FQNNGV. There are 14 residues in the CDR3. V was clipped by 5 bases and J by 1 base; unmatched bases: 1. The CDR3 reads CASSASGGTDTQYF. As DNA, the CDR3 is TGTGCCAGCAGCGCTAGCGGGGGCACAGATACGCAGTATTTT.

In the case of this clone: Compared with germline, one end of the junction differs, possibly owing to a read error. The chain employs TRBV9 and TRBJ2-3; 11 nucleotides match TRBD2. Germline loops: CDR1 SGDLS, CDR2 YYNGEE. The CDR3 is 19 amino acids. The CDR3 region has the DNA TGTGCCAGCAGCGTCACCACTAGCGGGAGTTTTTGGGCGACAGGTACGCAGTATTTT. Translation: CASSVTTSGSFWATGTQYF.

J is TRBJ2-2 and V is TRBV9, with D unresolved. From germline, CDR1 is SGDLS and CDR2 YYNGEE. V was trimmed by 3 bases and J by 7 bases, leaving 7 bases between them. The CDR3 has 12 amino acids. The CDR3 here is CASSAEVGELFF. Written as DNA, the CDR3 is TGTGCCAGCAGCGCCGAGGTCGGGGAGCTGTTTTTT.

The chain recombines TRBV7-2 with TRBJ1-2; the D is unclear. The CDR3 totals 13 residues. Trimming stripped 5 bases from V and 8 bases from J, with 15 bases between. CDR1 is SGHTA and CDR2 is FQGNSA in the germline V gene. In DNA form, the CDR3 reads TGTGCCAGCAGCCCTTTCTCGGTGGAGGGCTACACCTTC. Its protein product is CASSPFSVEGYTF.

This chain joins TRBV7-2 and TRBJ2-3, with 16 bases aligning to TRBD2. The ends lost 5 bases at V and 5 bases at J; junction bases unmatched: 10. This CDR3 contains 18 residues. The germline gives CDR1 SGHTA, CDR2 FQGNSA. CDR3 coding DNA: TGTGCCAGCAGCCCAGGGGGACTAGCGGGAGGGAGAGGAGATACGCAGTATTTT. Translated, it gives CASSPGGLAGGRGDTQYF.

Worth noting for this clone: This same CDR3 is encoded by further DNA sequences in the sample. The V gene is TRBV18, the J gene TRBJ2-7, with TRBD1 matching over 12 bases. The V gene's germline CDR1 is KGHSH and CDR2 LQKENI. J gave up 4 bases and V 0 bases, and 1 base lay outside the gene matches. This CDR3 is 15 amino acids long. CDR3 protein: CASSPPGQGAYEQYF. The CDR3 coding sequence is TGTGCCAGCTCACCACCGGGACAGGGGGCATACGAGCAGTACTTC.

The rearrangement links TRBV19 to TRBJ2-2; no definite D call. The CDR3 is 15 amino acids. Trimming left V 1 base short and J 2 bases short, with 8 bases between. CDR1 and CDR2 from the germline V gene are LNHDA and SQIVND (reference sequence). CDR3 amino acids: CASSIGRHNTGELFF. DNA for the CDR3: TGTGCCAGTAGTATAGGTAGACACAACACCGGGGAGCTGTTTTTT.

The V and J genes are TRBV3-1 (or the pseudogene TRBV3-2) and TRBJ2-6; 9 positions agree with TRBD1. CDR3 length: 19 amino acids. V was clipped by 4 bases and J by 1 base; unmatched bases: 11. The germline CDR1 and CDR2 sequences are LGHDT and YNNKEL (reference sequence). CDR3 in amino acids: CASSPMLGQGKSGANVLTF. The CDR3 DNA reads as TGTGCCAGCAGCCCAATGTTAGGACAGGGGAAATCTGGGGCCAACGTCCTGACTTTC.

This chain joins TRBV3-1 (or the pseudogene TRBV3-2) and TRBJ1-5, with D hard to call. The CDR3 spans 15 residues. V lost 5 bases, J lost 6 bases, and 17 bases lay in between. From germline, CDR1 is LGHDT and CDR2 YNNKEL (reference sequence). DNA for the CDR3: TGTGCCAGCAGCACCGGGATCCAAGGAAGTCAGCCCCAGCATTTT. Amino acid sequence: CASSTGIQGSQPQHF.

The CDR3 spells CASSDGTGLNSPLHF. Here the CDR3 DNA reads TGTGCCAGCAGTGACGGGACAGGTCTTAATTCACCCCTCCACTTT. V and J are TRBV6-1 and TRBJ1-6; 8 bases map to TRBD1. This CDR3 spans 15 amino acids. J lost 6 bases, V lost 3 bases, and 4 bases had no gene match. Germline CDR1 and CDR2: MNHNS and SASEGT.

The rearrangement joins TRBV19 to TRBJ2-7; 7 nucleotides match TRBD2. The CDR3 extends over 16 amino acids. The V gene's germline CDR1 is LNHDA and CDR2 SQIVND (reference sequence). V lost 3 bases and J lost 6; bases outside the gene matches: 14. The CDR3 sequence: CASSIQPGLRRSEQYF. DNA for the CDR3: TGTGCCAGTAGTATTCAACCGGGACTAAGGCGAAGCGAGCAGTACTTC.

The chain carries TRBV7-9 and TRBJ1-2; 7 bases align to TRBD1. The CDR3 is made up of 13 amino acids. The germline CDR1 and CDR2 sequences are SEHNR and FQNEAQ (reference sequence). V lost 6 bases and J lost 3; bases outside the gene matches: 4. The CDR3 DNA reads TGTGCCAGCAGGTGGCAGGGGGACTATGGCTACACCTTC. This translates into CASRWQGDYGYTF. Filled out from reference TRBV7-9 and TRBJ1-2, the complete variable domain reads DTGVSQNPRHKITKRGQNVTFRCDPISEHNRLYWYRQTLGQGPEFLTYFQNEAQLEKSRLLSDRFSAERPKGSFSTLEIQRTEQGDSAMYLCASRWQGDYGYTFGSGTRLTVV.